The 26 T cell receptor beta chains below all came from one sample that was sequenced in a study of response to subunit inactivated influenza vaccine. TCRdb itself ran the RT-PCR reads through MiXCR, one entry per CDR3 protein. The data show some 190,000 distinct CDR3 sequences, over 13% seen once. The sample here was CD8+ T cells sorted from PBMCs, taken more than 4 days after vaccination. These receptors were obtained from a man aged 45 to 65 who received an inactivated influenza vaccine.

This clonotype was detected ten times or more. This chain connects TRBV11-1 to TRBJ2-7; maybe TRBD2 (6 bases). V lost 4 bases to trimming and J lost 5 bases, with 30 bases between them. Germline-derived CDR1 and CDR2 are SGHAT and FQDESV (reference sequence). CDR3 size: 19 residues. The CDR3 coding sequence is TGTGCCAGCAGCTCCAGCTTGGGGGGTTACGGTGTAAGTCCCCACGAGCAGTACTTC. As protein: CASSSSLGGYGVSPHEQYF. Drawing the rest from reference TRBV11-1 and TRBJ2-7, the complete variable domain is EAEVAQSPRYKITEKSQAVAFWCDPISGHATLYWYRQILGQGPELLVQFQDESVVDDSQLPKDRFSAERLKGVDSTLKIQPAELGDSAMYLCASSSSLGGYGVSPHEQYFGPGTRLTVT.

This rearrangement joins TRBV7-9 to TRBJ1-4; D is unclear. Germline values: CDR1 SEHNR, CDR2 FQNEAQ (reference sequence). This CDR3 is built from 17 residues. V gave up 5 bases and J gave up 5 bases, with 21 bases separating them. The CDR3 sequence is CASSKVAGRIRNEKLFF. CDR3 DNA sequence: TGTGCCAGCAGCAAGGTGGCAGGTCGAATTCGAAATGAAAAACTGTTTTTT.

The chain employs TRBV7-9 and TRBJ1-2; D gene uncertain. Germline-derived CDR1 and CDR2 are SEHNR and FQNEAQ (reference sequence). This CDR3 spans 12 amino acids. V gave up 4 bases and J gave up 7 bases, with 10 bases separating them. The CDR3 DNA sequence: TGTGCCAGCAGCTCGGCTGCCCCTGGCTACACCTTC. This gives the protein CASSSAAPGYTF. The entire variable domain, with the rest obtained from reference TRBV7-9 and TRBJ1-2, is as follows: DTGVSQNPRHKITKRGQNVTFRCDPISEHNRLYWYRQTLGQGPEFLTYFQNEAQLEKSRLLSDRFSAERPKGSFSTLEIQRTEQGDSAMYLCASSSAAPGYTFGSGTRLTVV.

This clonotype was recorded once. The gene calls are TRBV7-8 and TRBJ2-7; D gene ambiguous. V lost 0 bases to trimming and J lost 0 bases, with 9 bases between them. The CDR3 runs to 15 residues. Germline CDR1 and CDR2: SGHVS and FQNEAQ. In DNA, the CDR3 is TGTGCCAGCAGCTTAGCATACAGCATCTCCTACGAGCAGTACTTC. Its protein product is CASSLAYSISYEQYF.

This clonotype was seen more than once but under ten times. As DNA, the CDR3 is TGTGCCAGCAGTTTAAACTCAGTCCAAGAGACCCAGTACTTC. It translates to CASSLNSVQETQYF. The chain couples TRBV28 to TRBJ2-5; D is unresolved. The CDR3 consists of 14 residues. Trimming shortened V by 2 bases and J by 1 base, and 8 bases separated the two germline ends. From germline, CDR1 is MDHEN and CDR2 SYDVKM.

This clonotype was seen only a few times. The rearrangement links TRBV9 to TRBJ2-5, with TRBD2 as a possible D gene (7 bases). The CDR3 spans 16 residues. V lost 4 bases, J lost 4 bases, and 20 bases lay in between. Germline V CDR1 and CDR2: SGDLS, YYNGEE. CDR3 sequence (DNA): TGTGCCAGCAGCCCACCCGAGGGGGGGCTCAGAGAGACCCAGTACTTC. Translated: CASSPPEGGLRETQYF.

Here the CDR3 reads CASSIDWRINYYEQYF. The CDR3 nucleotides read TGTGCCAGTAGTATAGATTGGCGGATCAACTACTACGAGCAGTACTTC. The J gene is TRBJ2-7, the V gene TRBV19, with no clear D. The CDR3 consists of 16 residues. Trimming took off 0 bases at V and 3 bases at J, with 15 bases between the two ends. CDR1 is LNHDA, CDR2 SQIVND, per germline (reference sequence).

This clonotype appeared a few times. The chain is built from TRBV9 and TRBJ2-7, with TRBD2 matching over 10 bases. Germline V gene sequence: CDR1 SGDLS, CDR2 YYNGEE. The V segment lost 2 bases and the J segment 5 bases; nucleotides outside the gene matches: 7. CDR3 length: 15 amino acids. This chain's CDR3 is CASSVSGGASDEQYF. The CDR3 nucleotides read TGTGCCAGCAGCGTCAGCGGGGGGGCTAGCGACGAGCAGTACTTC.

This clonotype was observed a single time. The chain has TRBV15 and TRBJ2-7; TRBD2 is a possible D gene (5 bases). Trimming cost V 2 bases and J 7 bases, with 15 bases left between them. The CDR3 is made up of 14 amino acids. CDR1 LNHNV and CDR2 YYDKDF come from the germline V gene (reference sequence). The CDR3 bases are TGTGCCACCAGCAGATCCGGTCCGAGGGATGAGCAGTACTTC. Its translation is CATSRSGPRDEQYF.

This clonotype came up a few times. The chain links TRBV12-3 or TRBV12-4 to TRBJ2-5; D may be TRBD2 (5 bases). The CDR3 extends over 15 amino acids. V dropped 3 bases and J dropped 5 bases, with 16 bases sitting between them. CDR3 amino acids: CASSFPGVFGETQYF. CDR3 nucleotides: TGTGCCAGCAGTTTCCCCGGGGTTTTCGGGGAGACCCAGTACTTC.

This clonotype came up a few times. V gene TRBV29-1 combines with J gene TRBJ2-7; 7 bases match TRBD1. The V gene end was trimmed by 7 bases and the J gene end by 6 bases; junction bases not matched to a gene: 6. Germline V CDR1 and CDR2: SQVTM, ANQGSEA. CDR3 length: 11 residues. This CDR3 is CSAVHRGEQYF. The CDR3 DNA sequence: TGCAGCGCCGTGCACAGGGGCGAGCAGTACTTC.

This clonotype has at least ten counts. The chain uses TRBV7-9 and TRBJ2-7; D is uncertain. CDR3 length equals 15 residues. Trimming shortened V by 5 bases and J by 3 bases, and 17 bases separated the two germline ends. The germline CDR1 and CDR2 sequences are SEHNR and FQNEAQ (reference sequence). CDR3 coding DNA: TGTGCCAGCAGCCCACCGGCTGCGGACGGCTACGAGCAGTACTTC. Translating gives CASSPPAADGYEQYF.

This clonotype showed up just a few times. V gene TRBV12-3 or TRBV12-4 combines with J gene TRBJ2-5, with TRBD1 matching over 8 bases. CDR3 size: 16 residues. V lost 4 bases to trimming and J lost 5 bases; unmatched junction nucleotides: 12. The CDR3 coding sequence is TGTGCCAGCAGTTCAGAGGACAGGGCACTCCGTGAGACCCAGTACTTC. Translating it yields CASSSEDRALRETQYF.

In its sample, this clonotype was seen many times. This chain connects TRBV7-8 to TRBJ1-2; a weak D match, TRBD1 (5 bases). The CDR3 totals 13 residues. Germline V CDR1 and CDR2: SGHVS, FQNEAQ. V gave up 1 base and J gave up 8 bases, with 11 bases separating them. CDR3 loop: CASSLDRSRGYTF. The CDR3 region has the DNA TGTGCCAGCAGCTTAGACAGGTCTAGGGGCTACACCTTC.

This chain connects TRBV4-3 to TRBJ2-2, with no clear D. V lost 0 bases and J lost 0, with 5 bases in between. Germline V gene lookup returns CDR1 LGHNA and CDR2 YSLEER. CDR3 length: 15 amino acids. The CDR3 spells CASSQDFPNTGELFF. In nucleotides, the CDR3 is TGCGCCAGCAGCCAAGATTTTCCGAACACCGGGGAGCTGTTTTTT.

This clonotype has a handful of counts. This sequence joins TRBV2 and TRBJ2-1; 10 positions match TRBD2. The CDR3 is made up of 15 amino acids. Germline loops: CDR1 SNHLY, CDR2 FYNNEI. V was pared by 6 bases and J by 3 bases, with 5 bases of the junction left unmatched. The CDR3 spells CASSLAGGHYNEQFF. The DNA of the CDR3 is TGTGCCAGCAGCTTAGCGGGGGGCCACTACAATGAGCAGTTCTTC. The entire variable domain, with the rest obtained from reference TRBV2 and TRBJ2-1, is as follows: EPEVTQTPSHQVTQMGQEVILRCVPISNHLYFYWYRQILGQKVEFLVSFYNNEISEKSEIFDDQFSVERPDGSNFTLKIRSTKLEDSAMYFCASSLAGGHYNEQFFGPGTRLTVL.

This clonotype occurred a few times. The chain couples TRBV7-9 to TRBJ2-5; 9 bases agree with TRBD1. From germline, CDR1 is SEHNR and CDR2 FQNEAQ (reference sequence). V lost 4 bases, J lost 5 bases, and 8 bases stayed unmatched. The CDR3 is 15 residues long. The CDR3 DNA reads as TGTGCCAGCAGCTCCAAGACAGGGGGTCTGGAGACCCAGTACTTC. Encoded protein: CASSSKTGGLETQYF.

There are many counts of this clonotype. The rearrangement joins TRBV24-1 to TRBJ2-7, with TRBD1 matching over 7 bases. CDR1 and CDR2 from the germline V gene are KGHDR and SFDVKD. The CDR3 contains 13 residues. The ends lost 6 bases at V and 3 bases at J; junction bases unmatched: 4. This CDR3 is CATSLAGGYEQYF. The CDR3 DNA reads as TGTGCCACCAGTTTGGCAGGGGGCTACGAGCAGTACTTC.

The genes are TRBV7-9 and TRBJ2-1, with D maybe TRBD1 (6 bases). V lost 4 bases, J lost 7 bases, and 11 bases lay in between. In germline, CDR1 is SEHNR, CDR2 FQNEAQ (reference sequence). The CDR3 runs to 13 residues. The DNA of the CDR3 is TGTGCCAGCAGCTGGGGGCTTGGGAATGAGCAGTTCTTC. It codes for CASSWGLGNEQFF.

The chain combines TRBV6-2 or TRBV6-3 with TRBJ2-3, with 11 bases fitting TRBD2. Looked up from germline, CDR1 is MNHEY and CDR2 is SVGEGT. With V trimmed by 6 bases and J by 6 bases, 14 bases remained unmatched. This CDR3 has 17 residues. This CDR3 is CASSLLLLAGGLDTQYF. CDR3 nucleotide sequence: TGTGCCAGCAGCCTTCTTCTTCTAGCGGGGGGTCTGGATACGCAGTATTTT.

This chain connects TRBV11-2 to TRBJ2-7, with a weak D call TRBD2 (6 bases). This CDR3 has 14 amino acids. Trimming stripped 1 base from V and 7 bases from J, with 14 bases between. CDR1 and CDR2 (germline): SGHAT, FQNNGV. The CDR3: CASSLGGEGREQYF. The CDR3 nucleotides are TGTGCCAGCAGCTTAGGGGGGGAAGGTCGAGAGCAGTACTTC.

This clonotype was seen only a few times. The genes are TRBV19 and TRBJ2-7; D is ambiguous. The CDR3 is 14 residues long. Trimming took off 4 bases at V and 0 bases at J, with 10 bases between the two ends. CDR1 is LNHDA and CDR2 is SQIVND in the germline V gene (reference sequence). The CDR3 reads CASSTRLSSYEQYF. The CDR3, as DNA: TGTGCCAGTAGTACTAGACTCAGCTCCTACGAGCAGTACTTC.

This clonotype was observed a handful of times. The chain joins TRBV6-4 to TRBJ2-5; 8 bases are shared with TRBD2. The CDR3 length is 18 residues. Germline CDR1 and CDR2: MRHNA and SNTAGT. Trimming cost V 6 bases and J 4 bases; bases outside gene matches: 19. CDR3 amino acids: CASSNPWRGVVRRETQYF. For the CDR3, the DNA is TGTGCCAGCAGCAACCCCTGGCGGGGGGTTGTTCGGCGAGAGACCCAGTACTTC.

The chain links TRBV27 to TRBJ2-1, with a weak D call TRBD1 (6 bases). Germline assignment: CDR1 MNHEY and CDR2 SMNVEV (reference sequence). V lost 3 bases and J 1 base, leaving 7 bases between the germline ends. The CDR3 length is 14 residues. The CDR3 coding sequence is TGTGCCAGCAGTTTGGGGGCTTCCTACAATGAGCAGTTCTTC. Amino acid sequence: CASSLGASYNEQFF.

The table lists this clonotype with a few counts. J is TRBJ2-5 and V is TRBV2; TRBD2 might be the D (6 bases). In germline, CDR1 is SNHLY, CDR2 FYNNEI. Trimming removed 6 bases at V and 3 bases at J, with 17 bases between. This CDR3 has 15 residues. Here the CDR3 reads CASRLLALGEETQYF. In DNA form, the CDR3 reads TGTGCCAGCAGACTCCTAGCGCTGGGAGAAGAGACCCAGTACTTC.

This clonotype was seen ten or more times. The J gene is TRBJ2-1, the V gene TRBV6-6, with a tentative D call TRBD1 (5 bases). V shed 0 bases and J shed 8 bases, with 8 bases lying between them. The CDR3 totals 13 residues. The V gene's germline CDR1 is MNHNY and CDR2 SVGAGI (reference sequence). CDR3 sequence reads: CASSYSGVDEQFF. CDR3 sequence (DNA): TGTGCCAGCAGTTACTCAGGGGTCGATGAGCAGTTCTTC.